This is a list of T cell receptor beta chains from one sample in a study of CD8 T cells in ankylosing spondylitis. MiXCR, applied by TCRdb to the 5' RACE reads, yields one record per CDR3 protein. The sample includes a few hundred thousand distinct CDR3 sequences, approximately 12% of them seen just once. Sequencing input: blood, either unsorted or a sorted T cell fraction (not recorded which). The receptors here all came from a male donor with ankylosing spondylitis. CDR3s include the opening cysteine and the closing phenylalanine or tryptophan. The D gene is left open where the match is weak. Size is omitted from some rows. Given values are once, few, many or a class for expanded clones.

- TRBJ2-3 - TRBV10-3 TGTGCCATCACCCCAGGGGGCGGGAGGACAGATACGCAGTATTTT CAITPGGGRTDTQYF
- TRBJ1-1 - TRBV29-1 TGCAGCGTTGACGGGGGGCTCTGGACTGAAGCTTTCTTT CSVDGGLWTEAFF
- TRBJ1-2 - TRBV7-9 TGTGCCAGCAGCTCGAGGGACGGCTATGGCTACACCTTC CASSSRDGYGYTF
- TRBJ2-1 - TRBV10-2 TGCGCCAGCAGTGAGATGGGAAATTTCGGCGGGCAGTTCTTC CASSEMGNFGGQFF
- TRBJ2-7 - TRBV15 TGTGCCACCAGCAGAGCCTCGGGCGAGCAGTACTTC CATSRASGEQYF
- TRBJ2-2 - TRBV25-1 TGTGCCAGCTCCAGAAACCTAGCTATAAGCTTACCCACCGGGGAGCTGTTTTTT CASSRNLAISLPTGELFF
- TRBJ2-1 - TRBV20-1 TGCAGTGCCTATGGGACAGACGGCGGAGGGGAGCAGTTCTTC CSAYGTDGGGEQFF
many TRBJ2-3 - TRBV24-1 TGTGCCACCAGTCCAGGTGGGAGCACAGATACGCAGTATTTT CATSPGGSTDTQYF
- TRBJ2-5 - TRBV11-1 TGTGCCAGCAGCTTAGTTGGCGGGTCAGGGGTCCGTCGGGAGACCCAGTACTTC CASSLVGGSGVRRETQYF
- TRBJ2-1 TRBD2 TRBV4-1 TGCGCCAGCAGCCACCCGGCTAGCGGACCCGAGCAGTTCTTC CASSHPASGPEQFF
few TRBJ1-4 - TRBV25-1 TGTGCCAGCAGTGGGGGTGGATCAAATGAAAAACTGTTTTTT CASSGGGSNEKLFF
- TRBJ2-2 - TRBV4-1 TGCGCCAGCAGTAACCGGGGCACCGGGGAGCTGTTTTTT CASSNRGTGELFF
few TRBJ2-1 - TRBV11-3 TGTGCCAGCAGCTTAGATGGGGTTGGGACCCCAGGGTATGAGCAGTTCTTC CASSLDGVGTPGYEQFF
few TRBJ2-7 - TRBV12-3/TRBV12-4 TGTGCCAGCAGCGAAATAGGGGGCGAGCAGTACTTC CASSEIGGEQYF
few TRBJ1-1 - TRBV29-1 TGCAGCGTTGCTTCGACCCGGGATGCTGAAGCTTTCTTT CSVASTRDAEAFF
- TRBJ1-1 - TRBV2 TGTGCCAGCAGTGAGACGGGGCAGAACACTGAAGCTTTCTTT CASSETGQNTEAFF
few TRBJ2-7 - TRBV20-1 TGCAGTGCTAGCCCCCCCGGGGGCGGCCCCTACGAGCAGTACTTC CSASPPGGGPYEQYF
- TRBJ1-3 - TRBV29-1 TGCAGCGGCAGAATGACAGGTGGAAACACCATATATTTT CSGRMTGGNTIYF
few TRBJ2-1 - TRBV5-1 TGCGCCAGCAGCTTAAGAGGCCCGGCTACCAATGAGCAGTTCTTC CASSLRGPATNEQFF
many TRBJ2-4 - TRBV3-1 TGTGCCAGCAGCCAAGGGGCCCAAAACATTCAGTACTTC CASSQGAQNIQYF
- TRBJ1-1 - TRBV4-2 TGTGCCAGCAGGGGGGGAGCTGAAGCTTTCTTT CASRGGAEAFF
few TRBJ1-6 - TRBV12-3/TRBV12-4 TGTGCCAGCACCCACGCGGGGCCCCTCCACTTT CASTHAGPLHF